The 12 T cell receptor beta chains given below trace back to one sample, sequenced in a study of regulatory T cells in long-lasting Graves disease. Building the TCR beta libraries relied on iRepertoire HTBI primers, and CDR3 regions underwent Arm-PCR. TCRdb re-derived calls from the multiplex PCR reads in MiXCR, one entry per CDR3 protein. The sample holds 400,000 to 500,000 distinct CDR3 sequences, less than 20% seen once. Time point in this sample: newly diagnosed GD, antithyroid drugs for less than 3 months. PBMC-extracted RNA yielded the TCR library. These sequences were also reported in another study, on T cells in Graves' hyperthyroidism and ophthalmopathy.

The sequencing used peripheral blood mononuclear cells (PBMCs), collected at new diagnosis, from a patient treated with antithyroid drugs. The receptors here all came from a woman younger than 30 with Graves disease.

The rearrangement joins TRBV2 to TRBJ2-1; 8 bases agree with TRBD2. The CDR3 loop spans 15 amino acids. With 6 bases clipped from V and 5 bases from J, the junction kept 9 bases outside the gene matches. Germline V lookup: CDR1 SNHLY, CDR2 FYNNEI. DNA of the CDR3: TGTGCCAGCAGATACCGGATAGCGGGGAACAATGAGCAGTTCTTC. Amino acids: CASRYRIAGNNEQFF. The variable domain in full, completed from reference TRBV2 and TRBJ2-1, reads EPEVTQTPSHQVTQMGQEVILRCVPISNHLYFYWYRQILGQKVEFLVSFYNNEISEKSEIFDDQFSVERPDGSNFTLKIRSTKLEDSAMYFCASRYRIAGNNEQFFGPGTRLTVL.

Only a few counts were recorded for this clonotype. The chain uses TRBV6-2 or TRBV6-3 and TRBJ2-7, with D hard to call. Germline-derived CDR1 and CDR2 are MNHEY and SVGEGT. The CDR3 has 9 residues. This chain's CDR3 is CAYPGRQYF. The CDR3 DNA follows: TGTGCGTACCCTGGCAGGCAGTACTTC.

At least ten counts were recorded for this clonotype. CDR3 sequence reads: CSVELRPFGGMNTEAFF. CDR3 DNA: TGCAGCGTTGAACTACGCCCATTCGGTGGCATGAACACTGAAGCTTTCTTT. The V and J genes are TRBV29-1 and TRBJ1-1; D not resolved. Deletions cut 2 bases from V and 0 bases from J, with 19 bases between. This CDR3 is built from 17 residues. Germline CDR1 SQVTM, CDR2 ANQGSEA. The full variable domain, completed using reference TRBV29-1 and TRBJ1-1, is SAVISQKPSRDICQRGTSLTIQCQVDSQVTMMFWYRQQPGQSLTLIATANQGSEATYESGFVIDKFPISRPNLTFSTLTVSNMSPEDSSIYLCSVELRPFGGMNTEAFFGQGTRLTVV.

The V and J genes are TRBV19 and TRBJ1-1; D possibly corresponds to TRBD1 (5 bases). V was cut by 10 bases and J by 0 bases, with 15 bases left in between. Germline V lookup: CDR1 LNHDA, CDR2 SQIVND (reference sequence). CDR3 length equals 14 residues. The CDR3 is CATRGSGLNTEAFF. DNA for the CDR3: TGTGCCACTCGAGGATCGGGGCTGAACACTGAAGCTTTCTTT.

This clonotype appeared a few times. This chain uses TRBV6-2 or TRBV6-3 with TRBJ1-6; D is ambiguous. This CDR3 spans 15 amino acids. In germline, CDR1 is MNHEY, CDR2 SVGEGT. Trimming left V 5 bases short and J 2 bases short, with 10 bases between. The CDR3 is CASSDYETYNSPLHF. In nucleotides, the CDR3 is TGTGCCAGCAGTGATTATGAAACCTATAATTCACCCCTCCACTTT.

The sample holds many counts of this clonotype. V gene TRBV2 combines with J gene TRBJ2-7; 11 bases agree with TRBD1. Germline V gives CDR1 SNHLY, CDR2 FYNNEI. The CDR3 covers 13 residues. J gave up 4 bases and V 7 bases, and 3 bases lay outside the gene matches. The CDR3, as DNA: TGTGCCAGCAATGGACAGGGGGCATACGAGCAGTACTTC. It is translated as CASNGQGAYEQYF.

The gene calls are TRBV3-1 and TRBJ2-7; possibly TRBD2 for D (7 bases). This CDR3 contains 14 residues. Per the germline V gene, CDR1 is LGHDT and CDR2 is YNNKEL (reference sequence). The V end was cut by 2 bases, the J end by 5 bases, with 13 bases between. CDR3 nucleotides: TGTGCCAGCAGCCAACTTCCGGGGGGCCACGAGCAGTACTTC. It yields the protein CASSQLPGGHEQYF.

This clonotype was observed at least ten times. The J gene is TRBJ1-3, the V gene TRBV18, with D tentatively TRBD1 (6 bases). The CDR3 is 15 amino acids. Trimming pared 5 bases from V and 0 bases from J, leaving 11 bases between. CDR1 KGHSH and CDR2 LQKENI come from the germline V gene. Here the CDR3 DNA reads TGTGCCAGCTCAGCTGGACAGAGCTCTGGAAACACCATATATTTT. Protein: CASSAGQSSGNTIYF. Drawing the rest from reference TRBV18 and TRBJ1-3, the complete variable domain is NAGVMQNPRHLVRRRGQEARLRCSPMKGHSHVYWYRQLPEEGLKFMVYLQKENIIDESGMPKERFSAEFPKEGPSILRIQQVVRGDSAAYFCASSAGQSSGNTIYFGEGSWLTVV.

This clonotype has a handful of counts. The DNA of the CDR3 is TGTGCCAGCAGCTTAGTGGGAGTAGTAGAGACCCAGTACTTC. Its protein product is CASSLVGVVETQYF. The J gene is TRBJ2-5, the V gene TRBV7-8, with D possibly TRBD2 on 5 matching bases. Deletions cut 1 base from V and 4 bases from J, with 10 bases between. Germline values: CDR1 SGHVS, CDR2 FQNEAQ. The CDR3 covers 14 residues.

The chain combines TRBV12-3 or TRBV12-4 with TRBJ2-1; D gene unclear. This CDR3 is 12 amino acids long. V was cut by 8 bases and J by 0 bases, with 5 bases left in between. The CDR3 coding sequence is TGTGCCAGCCTTAGCTCCTACAATGAGCAGTTCTTC. Protein: CASLSSYNEQFF.

This chain joins TRBV20-1 and TRBJ2-7; D remains ambiguous. CDR3 length: 10 amino acids. Trimming cost V 6 bases and J 1 base, with 4 bases left between them. Germline V gives CDR1 DFQATT, CDR2 SNEGSKA (reference sequence). For the CDR3, the DNA is TGCAGTGCGAGATCCTACGAGCAGTACTTC. Residues: CSARSYEQYF.

This clonotype occurred a few times. The chain carries TRBV20-1 and TRBJ1-5, with D unresolved. The CDR3 sequence is 14 residues long. Looked up from germline, CDR1 is DFQATT and CDR2 is SNEGSKA (reference sequence). The V end was cut by 1 base, the J end by 9 bases, with 16 bases between. In DNA, the CDR3 is TGCAGTGCTAGAGGCGCGCCTGATATATCGCCCCAGCATTTT. This gives the protein CSARGAPDISPQHF.